Following are 26 T cell receptor beta chains from one sample sequenced in a study of blood T cell repertoires in COVID-19. Profiling relied on immunoSEQ multiplex PCR, and the TCRdb table lists in-frame clones only, not all of them. Among roughly 430,000 clones listed, approximately 86% were seen once. Input material: PBMCs or T cells enriched from blood (not recorded which). The receptors here all came from a woman aged 40-49 years with acute COVID-19.

This clone was detected once. The V gene is TRBV5-1, the J gene TRBJ2-7, with 7 bases fitting TRBD1. This CDR3 contains 13 residues. Germline CDR1 is SGHRS and CDR2 is YFSETQ. Trimming at V came to 2 bases and at J to 4 bases, leaving 3 bases not matched to a gene. The chain's CDR3 is CASSFDRVYEQYF. CDR3 sequence (DNA): TGCGCCAGCAGCTTTGACAGGGTATACGAGCAGTACTTC. Using reference TRBV5-1 and TRBJ2-7 for the parts outside the CDR3, the full variable domain is KAGVTQTPRYLIKTRGQQVTLSCSPISGHRSVSWYQQTPGQGLQFLFEYFSETQRNKGNFPGRFSGRQFSNSRSEMNVSTLELGDSALYLCASSFDRVYEQYFGPGTRLTVT.

This chain joins TRBV6-6 and TRBJ1-3; D is unresolved. CDR1 and CDR2 (germline): MNHNY, SVGAGI (reference sequence). CDR3 length: 16 residues. V dropped 0 bases and J dropped 0 bases, with 9 bases sitting between them. The CDR3 loop reads CASSYSAASSGNTIYF. CDR3 sequence (DNA): TGTGCCAGCAGTTACTCCGCGGCCAGCTCTGGAAACACCATATATTTT.

The chain links TRBV30 to TRBJ1-2, with D unclear. Trimming removed 4 bases from V and 4 bases from J, with 19 bases in between. Germline values: CDR1 GTSNPN, CDR2 SVGIG (reference sequence). This CDR3 is built from 15 residues. CDR3 sequence reads: CAWNGPGSGSYGYTF. CDR3 DNA: TGTGCCTGGAATGGCCCGGGGAGTGGTAGCTATGGCTACACCTTC.

J is TRBJ2-1 and V is TRBV24-1, with D maybe TRBD1 (6 bases). The V end was cut by 4 bases, the J end by 6 bases, with 15 bases between. Germline CDR1 and CDR2: KGHDR and SFDVKD. This CDR3 has 15 amino acids. The CDR3 loop is CATSDPRTVGNEQFF. The CDR3, as DNA: TGTGCCACCAGTGACCCAAGGACAGTGGGCAATGAGCAGTTCTTC.

The CDR3 spells CASSMPRSGGYTF. The CDR3 nucleotides are TGTGCCAGTAGTATGCCCAGATCAGGCGGCTACACCTTC. V is TRBV19 and J is TRBJ1-2; D uncertain. The germline gives CDR1 LNHDA, CDR2 SQIVND (reference sequence). V was clipped by 3 bases and J by 8 bases, with 13 bases between them. The CDR3 sequence is 13 residues long.

The CDR3 spells CASSPEDRGTSPLHF. The CDR3 nucleotides read TGTGCCAGCTCACCAGAAGACAGGGGAACATCACCCCTCCACTTT. This chain connects TRBV18 to TRBJ1-6; 8 bases agree with TRBD1. Germline lookup yields CDR1 KGHSH and CDR2 LQKENI. The V and J ends lost 2 bases and 10 bases, in that order; junction bases with no gene match: 7. The CDR3 totals 15 residues.

The rearrangement joins TRBV11-2 to TRBJ1-4; D remains ambiguous. Germline values: CDR1 SGHAT, CDR2 FQNNGV. The CDR3 is 17 amino acids. Trimming took off 1 base at V and 0 bases at J, with 12 bases between the two ends. CDR3 in amino acids: CASSLVLGETTNEKLFF. Written as DNA, the CDR3 is TGTGCCAGCAGCTTAGTTCTTGGGGAGACAACTAATGAAAAACTGTTTTTT.

Points on this clone: Other DNA sequences in this specimen translate into the identical CDR3. This chain links TRBV5-1 with TRBJ1-1; tentative D call: TRBD1 (5 bases). Germline values: CDR1 SGHRS, CDR2 YFSETQ. V lost 5 bases, J lost 1 base, and 9 bases lay in between. The CDR3 is 13 amino acids. The CDR3 nucleotides are TGCGCCAGCAGTCCCCAGGGGAACACTGAAGCTTTCTTT. Translation: CASSPQGNTEAFF. Using reference TRBV5-1 and TRBJ1-1 for the parts outside the CDR3, the full variable domain is KAGVTQTPRYLIKTRGQQVTLSCSPISGHRSVSWYQQTPGQGLQFLFEYFSETQRNKGNFPGRFSGRQFSNSRSEMNVSTLELGDSALYLCASSPQGNTEAFFGQGTRLTVV.

The chain couples TRBV2 to TRBJ1-3, with 7 bases lining up with TRBD1. This CDR3 has 15 residues. V lost 5 bases and J lost 1; bases outside the gene matches: 5. Germline CDR1 reads SNHLY; CDR2 reads FYNNEI. CDR3 nucleotide sequence: TGTGCCAGCAGTCCAAGGACAGGTTCTGGAAACACCATATATTTT. Its translation: CASSPRTGSGNTIYF.

The gene calls are TRBV12-5 and TRBJ1-2; 8 nucleotides align to TRBD1. This CDR3 spans 16 amino acids. Losses at the gene ends were 9 bases for V and 3 bases for J; bases not matched to a gene: 15. Germline CDR1 LGHNT, CDR2 FRNRAP. The CDR3 coding sequence is TGTGCTAGCCCGCCAGGGACAGGCTCCGATCACTATGGCTACACCTTC. Protein: CASPPGTGSDHYGYTF.

This rearrangement joins TRBV11-2 to TRBJ2-5; the D is unclear. V was pared by 4 bases and J by 5 bases, with 8 bases between. Germline values: CDR1 SGHAT, CDR2 FQNNGV. The length of the CDR3 is 12 residues. The CDR3 region has the DNA TGTGCCAGCAGCTCAACATGGGAGACCCAGTACTTC. Protein product: CASSSTWETQYF.

V and J are TRBV4-1 and TRBJ2-7, with 9 bases matching TRBD2. V lost 1 base to trimming and J lost 5 bases; unmatched junction nucleotides: 3. CDR3 length: 14 amino acids. Per the germline V gene, CDR1 is MGHRA and CDR2 is YSYEKL. CDR3 bases: TGCGCCAGCAGCCAAGCCCTAGCGGGGCACGAGCAGTACTTC. Translated: CASSQALAGHEQYF.

The rearrangement links TRBV3-1 (or the pseudogene TRBV3-2) to TRBJ1-5, with a tentative D call TRBD1 (5 bases). This CDR3 has 14 residues. CDR1 is LGHDT and CDR2 is YNNKEL in the germline V gene (reference sequence). V was shortened by 3 bases and J by 1 base, with 7 bases between the two germline ends. CDR3 coding DNA: TGTGCCAGCAGCCACAGGGCAAGCAATCAGCCCCAGCATTTT. It yields the protein CASSHRASNQPQHF.

V and J are TRBV7-9 and TRBJ1-1; TRBD1 matches 8 bases. The V segment lost 5 bases and the J segment 13 bases; nucleotides outside the gene matches: 15. Germline V gives CDR1 SEHNR, CDR2 FQNEAQ (reference sequence). This CDR3 is 14 amino acids long. The CDR3 loop reads CASSELTRDRMNFF. CDR3 sequence (DNA): TGTGCCAGCAGCGAACTGACTCGGGACAGGATGAATTTCTTT.

This clone was found once. The genes are TRBV4-1 and TRBJ2-3; perhaps TRBD1 as D (6 bases). The CDR3 runs to 16 residues. The V gene's germline CDR1 is MGHRA and CDR2 YSYEKL. The ends were cut back, 4 bases at V and 1 base at J, with 15 bases in the middle. CDR3 sequence: CASSLNTGIGTDTQYF. CDR3 nucleotide sequence: TGCGCCAGCAGCCTAAATACAGGGATTGGCACAGATACGCAGTATTTT.

The rearrangement joins TRBV14 to TRBJ1-2; 9 bases are shared with TRBD1. The V and J ends lost 4 bases and 7 bases, in that order; junction bases with no gene match: 16. Germline values: CDR1 SGHDN, CDR2 FVKESK. The CDR3 length is 17 residues. The CDR3 DNA is TGTGCCAGCAGCCCCTATGGTGGGACAGGGATGTTCGTTGGCTACACCTTC. It translates to CASSPYGGTGMFVGYTF.

The V and J genes are TRBV9 and TRBJ2-5, with D tentatively TRBD1 (6 bases). Germline values: CDR1 SGDLS, CDR2 YYNGEE. This CDR3 spans 15 amino acids. The V end lost 4 bases, the J end lost 4 bases, and 17 bases lay between the germline ends. Written as DNA, the CDR3 is TGTGCCAGCAGCCCCACGCAACAGGGTGGAGAGACCCAGTACTTC. It is translated as CASSPTQQGGETQYF. Based on the CDR3 plus reference TRBV9 and TRBJ2-5, the full variable domain is DSGVTQTPKHLITATGQRVTLRCSPRSGDLSVYWYQQSLDQGLQFLIQYYNGEERAKGNILERFSAQQFPDLHSELNLSSLELGDSALYFCASSPTQQGGETQYFGPGTRLLVL.

Here the CDR3 reads CASSLGAHIYGYTF. The CDR3 DNA reads TGTGCCAGCAGCCTAGGGGCGCATATCTATGGCTACACCTTC. The chain employs TRBV27 and TRBJ1-2; TRBD1 might be the D (5 bases). This CDR3 spans 14 amino acids. Germline CDR1 reads MNHEY; CDR2 reads SMNVEV (reference sequence). V lost 6 bases and J 4 bases, leaving 15 bases between the germline ends.

This chain joins TRBV19 and TRBJ1-5; possibly TRBD1 for D (5 bases). With 4 bases removed from V and 6 bases from J, the gap between germline ends came to 10 bases. The CDR3 spans 13 residues. Germline loops: CDR1 LNHDA, CDR2 SQIVND (reference sequence). This CDR3 is CASSSQTVQPQHF. As DNA, the CDR3 is TGTGCCAGTAGTAGTCAGACAGTTCAGCCCCAGCATTTT.

This clone appeared a single time. The chain links TRBV5-8 to TRBJ1-5; D is ambiguous. The CDR3 extends over 14 amino acids. The germline V and J ends were trimmed by 0 bases and 3 bases, with 7 bases remaining between them. Per the germline V gene, CDR1 is SGHTS and CDR2 is YDEGEE. CDR3 sequence reads: CASSLARLNQPQHF. Here the CDR3 DNA reads TGTGCCAGCAGCTTGGCCAGGCTCAATCAGCCCCAGCATTTT.

The CDR3 reads CASSVYDTSSYEQYF. The CDR3, as DNA: TGTGCCAGCAGCGTATACGACACGAGCTCCTACGAGCAGTACTTC. The rearrangement uses TRBV9 and TRBJ2-7; no reliable D call. In germline, CDR1 is SGDLS, CDR2 YYNGEE. The length of the CDR3 is 15 residues. The V and J ends lost 1 base and 0 bases respectively, with 11 bases between them.

As concerns this clone: This same CDR3 is encoded by further DNA sequences in the sample. This sequence joins TRBV5-1 and TRBJ2-3; TRBD1 might be the D (6 bases). Per the germline V gene, CDR1 is SGHRS and CDR2 is YFSETQ. The CDR3 contains 14 residues. Trimming took off 0 bases at V and 2 bases at J, with 7 bases between the two ends. The CDR3 DNA reads TGCGCCAGCAGCTTGGACAGGGTCACAGATACGCAGTATTTT. Translating it yields CASSLDRVTDTQYF.

This sequence joins TRBV25-1 and TRBJ1-4, with D possibly TRBD1 on 5 matching bases. This CDR3 spans 15 amino acids. Germline V gene data show CDR1 as MGHDK and CDR2 as SYGVNS. With 1 base removed from V and 7 bases from J, the gap between germline ends came to 13 bases. CDR3 DNA: TGTGCCAGCAGTGAATTGATCCCCGGGGGTGAAAAACTGTTTTTT. This codes for CASSELIPGGEKLFF.

This clone was seen only once. The chain joins TRBV3-1 (or the pseudogene TRBV3-2) to TRBJ2-7; D possibly corresponds to TRBD2 (6 bases). From germline, CDR1 is LGHDT and CDR2 YNNKEL (reference sequence). Between the trimmed V and J ends, which lost 1 base and 4 bases, there was a span of 11 bases. The CDR3 length is 14 residues. CDR3 coding DNA: TGTGCCAGCAGCCAAGTCGGGCGGGAATACGAGCAGTACTTC. Protein: CASSQVGREYEQYF.

This CDR3 is CSASGVGEQFF. As DNA, the CDR3 is TGCAGTGCTAGCGGGGTGGGTGAGCAGTTCTTC. The chain has TRBV20-1 and TRBJ2-1; tentatively, D is TRBD2 (5 bases). Germline V gives CDR1 DFQATT, CDR2 SNEGSKA (reference sequence). V dropped 3 bases and J dropped 9 bases, with 9 bases sitting between them. This CDR3 has 11 residues.

This sequence joins TRBV14 and TRBJ1-2, with D perhaps matching TRBD1 (6 bases). The V and J ends lost 1 base and 5 bases respectively, with 8 bases between them. Germline CDR1 reads SGHDN; CDR2 reads FVKESK. The CDR3 extends over 13 amino acids. The CDR3 here is CASSQVQGYGYTF. The DNA for the CDR3 is TGTGCCAGCAGCCAAGTACAGGGATATGGCTACACCTTC.